This T cell receptor beta chain was sequenced during a study of blood T cell repertoires in COVID-19 (dated by TCRdb to 2019 to 2021). Looking at the study overall: Samples covering the acute and convalescent phases of COVID-19 were provided by collaborators in the United States, Italy and Spain. Subjects who had been exposed to COVID-19, were actively infected with it, or had recovered from it provided the deeply sampled blood TCRbeta repertoires that made up the dataset. Samples were obtained from the ongoing ImmuneRACE study (first 160 participants) and from some 1,200 subjects provided by 6 global collaborators. Where HLA class I and class II types were available, the types were taken from metadata supplied by the sample provider, not from assay-based typing. The prospective study material was composed of cDNA or gDNA derived from T cells, B-cell-depleted T cells, or PBMCs. The repertoires were released in a freely available public database meant as a resource for research on the immune response to SARS-CoV-2. Sample metadata almost always included a de-identified subject ID, COVID-19 status, age in years and sex. General conclusions and limits of the study: Clinical and demographic metadata were provided uncurated, with the amount varying by source and participant.

From cysteine to phenylalanine, the CDR3 is 13 amino acids long. CDR3 DNA is the only sequence kept; it has 39 bases, read in frame from the first base. Trimming removed 9 bases from V and 6 bases from J, leaving 16 bases between the germline ends. CDR1 and CDR2, looked up from the germline V gene (reference sequence), are LNHDA and SQIVND. A word on this clone: Its antigen remains undetermined. There are no base qualities to consult, and no much larger clone falls within one base.

TCRbeta CDR3 regions were amplified from genomic DNA using the immunoSEQ Assay, a bias-controlled multiplex PCR. The paper's processing steps were these. Within the assay, amplification of reference gene primers was used to estimate how many nucleated cells each sample contained. To quantify the absolute abundance of each unique TCRbeta CDR3 rearrangement, sequence reads were collapsed and filtered. Productive Simpson clonality was computed per sample as the square root of Simpson's diversity index over productive rearrangements. The table comes from immuneACCESS by way of TCRdb, which keeps in-frame sequences with V and J called. Part of the clones is missing from these tables; in studies checked, under half for an unresolved V gene and the rest for unknown reasons. Clonal size and the V and J genes are those of that table, whereas D and trimming came from the DNA. The sample data list a few hundred thousand clones, and 80% to 90% of these were observed just once. Clones ranked in the top ten supply around 10% of the sample.

In the prospective study, participants were roughly 18 to 89 years old, resided in about two dozen geographic areas of the United States, and were enrolled through a virtual design. In the prospective study, cohorts were assigned on the basis of participant-reported clinical history obtained from a screening survey and a study questionnaire. Recovered participants in ImmuneRACE Cohort 3 were defined by two consecutive negative NP/OP PCR tests, clearance by a healthcare professional, or resolution of symptoms. Each participant in the prospective study had whole blood, serum and a nasopharyngeal or oropharyngeal swab collected by mobile phlebotomists. Over a roughly 2-month period, participants in the prospective study had the option of providing additional blood draws and questionnaires. Prospective study blood samples were shipped either frozen or at room temperature before DNA extraction.

The sequence joins TRBV19 to TRBJ2-3; the D segment could be TRBD2, given 5 matching bases. The TCR sequence derives from a woman in her 50s who had recovered from COVID-19. Sequencing input: PBMCs or T cells enriched from blood (not recorded which). The nucleotide sequence is given as TGTGCCAGCTCCCTTTTACTAGGGGATACGCAGTATTTT. Translated, this gives CASSLLLGDTQYF.